These 9 T cell receptor beta chains originate from one sample sequenced in a study of regulatory T cells in long-lasting Graves disease. Construction of the TCR beta libraries employed iRepertoire HTBI primers in conjunction with Arm-PCR of CDR3 regions. TCRdb called the multiplex PCR reads again in MiXCR, with one record for every CDR3 protein. The sample includes over 350,000 distinct CDR3 sequences, roughly 20% seen only once; the top ten take under 25%. Time point meaning: persistent/refractory GD, antithyroid drugs over 5 years with positive TRAb. RNA extracted from PBMCs served as the sequencing template. This material consisted of peripheral blood mononuclear cells (PBMCs), taken when the disease was refractory, from a patient treated with antithyroid drugs. The receptor source for this set is a female donor with Graves disease.

This clonotype came up many times. The chain uses TRBV7-2 and TRBJ1-1, with D uncertain. The CDR3 length is 13 residues. Trimming cost V 1 base and J 1 base, with 4 bases left between them. CDR1 is SGHTA and CDR2 is FQGNSA in the germline V gene. CDR3 coding DNA: TGTGCCAGCAGCTTAGGTAGGAACACTGAAGCTTTCTTT. Translation gives CASSLGRNTEAFF.

In regard to this clonotype: Mismatch with germline at one junction end may stem from a read error. This sequence joins TRBV20-1 and TRBJ2-5; 7 nucleotides agree with TRBD2. The CDR3 is 12 residues long. Germline V gene data show CDR1 as DFQATT and CDR2 as SNEGSKA (reference sequence). In DNA form, the CDR3 reads TGCAGTGCTAGAGACGATCGGGGGGAGATGACTTTC. Translated: CSARDDRGEMTF.

The gene calls are TRBV18 and TRBJ1-1; 7 bases fit TRBD1. This CDR3 is 16 amino acids long. Trimming removed 6 bases from V and 2 bases from J; junction bases left unmatched: 12. The germline V gene has CDR1 KGHSH and CDR2 LQKENI. This CDR3 is CASSPVQGDQNTEAFF. In nucleotides, the CDR3 is TGTGCCAGCTCCCCAGTTCAGGGGGATCAAAACACTGAAGCTTTCTTT.

This clonotype was picked up many times. In DNA, the CDR3 is TGTGCCAGCAGTTTGGGGTCGGACTATGGCTACACCTTC. Translated, it gives CASSLGSDYGYTF. This sequence joins TRBV28 and TRBJ1-2; no clear D. The ends were cut back, 3 bases at V and 3 bases at J, with 8 bases in the middle. The CDR3 contains 13 residues. The germline V gene has CDR1 MDHEN and CDR2 SYDVKM.

This clonotype has only a few counts. V is TRBV20-1 and J is TRBJ2-7; TRBD2 agrees at 14 bases. Looked up from germline, CDR1 is DFQATT and CDR2 is SNEGSKA (reference sequence). V shed 7 bases, J shed 3 bases, and the junction held 11 bases outside the gene matches. The CDR3 runs to 16 residues. CDR3 residues: CSGGLAGGLQNYEQYF. CDR3 coding DNA: TGCAGTGGCGGACTAGCGGGAGGTTTACAGAACTACGAGCAGTACTTC.

The V gene is TRBV7-9, the J gene TRBJ1-2, with no clear D. The V end was cut by 3 bases, the J end by 6 bases, with 11 bases between. The CDR3 has 13 residues. Germline V gene data show CDR1 as SEHNR and CDR2 as FQNEAQ (reference sequence). CDR3 nucleotide sequence: TGTGCCAGCAGCTTGGCGTGGGGAAATGGCTACACCTTC. Its protein product is CASSLAWGNGYTF.

The genes are TRBV28 and TRBJ2-1, with TRBD2 matching over 9 bases. Germline values: CDR1 MDHEN, CDR2 SYDVKM. The CDR3 length is 14 residues. V lost 7 bases to trimming and J lost 7 bases; unmatched junction nucleotides: 8. The CDR3 region has the DNA TGTGCCAGCATTAGCGGGAGTTCAAGAAATGAGCAGTTCTTC. Encoded protein: CASISGSSRNEQFF.

This clonotype was recorded a few times. The chain joins TRBV6-5 to TRBJ2-7, with unresolved D. V shed 4 bases and J shed 3 bases, with 31 bases lying between them. Germline V gene data show CDR1 as MNHEY and CDR2 as SVGAGI. This CDR3 region has 20 residues. The CDR3 is CASSFNPVLVPSSAVYEQYF. In nucleotides, the CDR3 is TGTGCCAGCAGTTTTAATCCTGTGCTTGTCCCCTCATCGGCCGTCTACGAGCAGTACTTC.

This clonotype was found many times. The J gene is TRBJ1-1, the V gene TRBV7-8; TRBD1 might be the D (6 bases). This CDR3 region has 15 residues. Trimming cost V 7 bases and J 6 bases, with 21 bases left between them. Germline V gene sequence: CDR1 SGHVS, CDR2 FQNEAQ. For the CDR3, the DNA is TGTGCCAGCACCCCGTACGGAAGGGGGATCTCTGAAGCTTTCTTT. This encodes CASTPYGRGISEAFF.